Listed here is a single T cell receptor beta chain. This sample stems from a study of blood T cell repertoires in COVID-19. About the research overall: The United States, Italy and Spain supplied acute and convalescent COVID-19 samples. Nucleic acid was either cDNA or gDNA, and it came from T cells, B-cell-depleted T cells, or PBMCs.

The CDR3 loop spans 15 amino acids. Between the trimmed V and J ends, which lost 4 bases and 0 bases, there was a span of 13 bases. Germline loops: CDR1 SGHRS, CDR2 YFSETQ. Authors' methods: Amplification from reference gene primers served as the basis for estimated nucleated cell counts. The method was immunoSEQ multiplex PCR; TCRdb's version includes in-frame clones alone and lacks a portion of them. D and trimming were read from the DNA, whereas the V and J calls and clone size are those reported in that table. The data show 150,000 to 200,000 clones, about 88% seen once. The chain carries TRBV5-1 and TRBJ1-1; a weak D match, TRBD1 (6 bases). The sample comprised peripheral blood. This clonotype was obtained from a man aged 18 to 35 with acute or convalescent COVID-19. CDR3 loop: CASSRGQTLNTEAFF. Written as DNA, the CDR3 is TGCGCCAGCAGCCGAGGACAGACTTTGAACACTGAAGCTTTCTTT.